A single sample gave rise to the 9 T cell receptor beta chains below, sequenced in a study of PD-1 blockade in classical Hodgkin lymphoma. Each patient's relapse followed autologous stem cell transplantation, and brentuximab vedotin exposure varied. The table came from immunoSEQ multiplex PCR; TCRdb's copy has only in-frame clones and leaves some out. The sample has 20,000 to 25,000 clones; over 60% are singletons. Sequencing used peripheral blood mononuclear cells (PBMCs), obtained at baseline. These receptors all stem from a human donor with classical Hodgkin lymphoma.

The chain employs TRBV4-3 and TRBJ1-3; no reliable D call. Trimming cost V 1 base and J 6 bases, with 22 bases left between them. The germline gives CDR1 LGHNA, CDR2 YSLEER. This CDR3 comprises 18 residues. CDR3 bases: TGCGCCAGCAGCCAAGTTCTAATAATTGGTGGGAGGGAAAACACCATATATTTT. It translates to CASSQVLIIGGRENTIYF.

This clone was seen only a few times. The J gene is TRBJ2-5, the V gene TRBV28, with a weak D call TRBD2 (7 bases). This CDR3 has 14 amino acids. Trimming shortened V by 10 bases and J by 3 bases, and 18 bases separated the two germline ends. Germline CDR1 reads MDHEN; CDR2 reads SYDVKM. As DNA, the CDR3 is TGTGCCACCTTTCTTAGGGGGAGGGAAGAGACCCAGTACTTC. This translates into CATFLRGREETQYF. The full variable domain, in which reference TRBV28 and TRBJ2-5 provide the parts outside the CDR3, is DVKVTQSSRYLVKRTGEKVFLECVQDMDHENMFWYRQDPGLGLRLIYFSYDVKMKEKGDIPEGYSVSREKKERFSLILESASTNQTSMYLCATFLRGREETQYFGPGTRLLVL.

This clone was picked up a small number of times. The V call is TRBV19, the J call TRBJ1-2; D unclear. Per the germline V gene, CDR1 is LNHDA and CDR2 is SQIVND (reference sequence). This CDR3 spans 12 amino acids. The germline V and J ends were trimmed by 5 bases and 7 bases, with 11 bases remaining between them. The CDR3: CASSFVSGGYTF. In nucleotides, the CDR3 is TGTGCCAGTAGTTTCGTCTCAGGTGGCTACACCTTC.

V gene TRBV4-3 combines with J gene TRBJ2-2; tentative D call: TRBD2 (6 bases). The germline V gene has CDR1 LGHNA and CDR2 YSLEER. The length of the CDR3 is 13 residues. V lost 3 bases and J 6 bases, leaving 8 bases between the germline ends. CDR3 nucleotide sequence: TGCGCCAGCAGCCAGGCTAGCGCCGGGGAGCTGTTTTTT. Encoded protein: CASSQASAGELFF.

This clone was detected only a few times. V gene TRBV28 combines with J gene TRBJ2-6, with D perhaps TRBD1 or TRBD2 (5 bases each). Germline V gene sequence: CDR1 MDHEN, CDR2 SYDVKM. With 5 bases removed from V and 4 bases from J, the gap between germline ends came to 21 bases. This CDR3 has 18 residues. CDR3 sequence reads: CASSVFAGTLGGANVLTF. CDR3 in DNA: TGTGCCAGCAGTGTCTTCGCTGGGACCTTGGGAGGGGCCAACGTCCTGACTTTC.

This sequence joins TRBV6-5 and TRBJ2-2; 7 bases agree with TRBD1. Trimming removed 7 bases from V and 3 bases from J; junction bases left unmatched: 5. Germline V CDR1 and CDR2: MNHEY, SVGAGI. The CDR3 spans 14 residues. CDR3 sequence (DNA): TGTGCCAGCACCAGGGGGATTTACACCGGGGAGCTGTTTTTT. Translated: CASTRGIYTGELFF.

Here the CDR3 DNA reads TGTGCCCGCGGGGGGTTGTACGAGCAGTACTTC. This codes for CARGGLYEQYF. This chain uses TRBV30 with TRBJ2-7; TRBD2 agrees at 8 bases. V lost 8 bases, J lost 4 bases, and 4 bases stayed unmatched. Per germline, CDR1 GTSNPN and CDR2 SVGIG (reference sequence). This CDR3 spans 11 amino acids.

CDR3 sequence (DNA): TGCGCCAGCAGCCAAGATGGGGTAGGTTTTGGGACTCGGAGCAACAATGAGCAGTTCTTC. This sequence encodes CASSQDGVGFGTRSNNEQFF. The J gene is TRBJ2-1, the V gene TRBV4-3, with D maybe TRBD2 (6 bases). The CDR3 is made up of 20 amino acids. Trimming stripped 0 bases from V and 5 bases from J, with 26 bases between. Germline V gene data show CDR1 as LGHNA and CDR2 as YSLEER.

This clone has only a few counts. The chain uses TRBV27 and TRBJ1-4; D call uncertain. CDR3 size: 13 residues. Per germline, CDR1 MNHEY and CDR2 SMNVEV (reference sequence). V dropped 8 bases and J dropped 8 bases, with 15 bases sitting between them. CDR3: CASSTFLGEKLFF. The DNA of the CDR3 is TGTGCCAGCTCGACATTCCTCGGGGAAAAACTGTTTTTT.